This entry concerns a single T cell receptor beta chain. Trimming stripped 1 base from V and 8 bases from J, with 9 bases between. The CDR3 length is 13 residues. Germline CDR1 MNHNS, CDR2 SASEGT. These data belong to a study of CD4 and CD8 cells across lung adenocarcinoma regions. The patients had localized lung adenocarcinoma, a non-small cell subtype. MiXCR was run by TCRdb on the PCR reads, yielding one entry per CDR3 protein. The table records approximately 18,000 distinct CDR3 sequences, about half of them present only once. This TCR was recovered from a female donor with lung adenocarcinoma. The CD4 and CD8 labels of this study may be unreliable. Sequenced sample: CD8+ T cells from the center of a lung tumor. V usage is TRBV6-1 and J usage is TRBJ2-1; tentative D call: TRBD1 (5 bases). Here the CDR3 reads CASSEVTVYEQFF. The CDR3 DNA reads TGTGCCAGCAGTGAAGTGACAGTTTATGAGCAGTTCTTC.